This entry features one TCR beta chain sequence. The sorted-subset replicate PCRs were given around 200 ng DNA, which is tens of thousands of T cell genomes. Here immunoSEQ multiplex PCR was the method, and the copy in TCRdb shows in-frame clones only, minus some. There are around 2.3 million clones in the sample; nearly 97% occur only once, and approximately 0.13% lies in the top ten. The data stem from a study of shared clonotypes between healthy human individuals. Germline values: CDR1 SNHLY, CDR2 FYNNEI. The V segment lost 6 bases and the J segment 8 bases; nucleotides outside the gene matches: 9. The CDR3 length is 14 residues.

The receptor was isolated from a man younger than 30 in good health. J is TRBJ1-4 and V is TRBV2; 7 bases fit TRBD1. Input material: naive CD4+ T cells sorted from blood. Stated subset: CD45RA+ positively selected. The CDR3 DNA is TGTGCCAGCAGAGGGGACAGCCGTAGGGAAAAACTGTTTTTT. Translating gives CASRGDSRREKLFF.